This T cell receptor (beta chain) was captured in a study of T-cell memory formation after mild COVID-19. At the level of the study: TCR clusters showed largely donor specificity.

In TCRdb, the 5' RACE reads were re-called with MiXCR into one record per CDR3 protein. The data contain hundreds of thousands of distinct CDR3 sequences, over 15% of them singletons. V dropped 5 bases and J dropped 0 bases, with 14 bases sitting between them. This CDR3 has 16 amino acids. The V gene's germline CDR1 is SEHNR and CDR2 FQNEAQ (reference sequence). The rearrangement joins TRBV7-9 to TRBJ2-1; maybe TRBD2 (5 bases). Sequenced material: PBMCs or a T cell subset sorted from them (not recorded which). The receptor comes from an adult woman who had mild COVID-19 (a few samples of this study predate the infection). Cell type and time point are not known. This CDR3 is CASSPPAGLSYNEQFF. CDR3 bases: TGTGCCAGCAGCCCTCCCGCGGGCCTCTCCTACAATGAGCAGTTCTTC.